The clone carrying this TCR beta chain occurred many times. What it recognizes is unknown. The sample is drawn from a study of neurological immune-mediated disorders. Study findings and constraints: HTLV-1-associated myelopathy displayed the greatest TCR clonal expansion, and multiple sclerosis exhibited the smallest, lower than that of healthy controls.

TCRdb ran MiXCR on the 5' RACE reads and lists one entry per CDR3 protein. The sample carries about 120,000 distinct CDR3 sequences, about 3.2% recorded once. The clonotype was recovered from a woman younger than 45 with multiple sclerosis. The sequencing input was PBMCs.

The CDR3 reads CASSLGRYSGNTIYF. The CDR3 nucleotides are TGTGCCAGCAGTTTGGGCAGATACTCTGGAAACACCATATATTTT. V and J are TRBV12-3 or TRBV12-4 and TRBJ1-3, with D unresolved. This CDR3 has 15 amino acids. Trimming removed 3 bases at V and 0 bases at J, with 9 bases between.